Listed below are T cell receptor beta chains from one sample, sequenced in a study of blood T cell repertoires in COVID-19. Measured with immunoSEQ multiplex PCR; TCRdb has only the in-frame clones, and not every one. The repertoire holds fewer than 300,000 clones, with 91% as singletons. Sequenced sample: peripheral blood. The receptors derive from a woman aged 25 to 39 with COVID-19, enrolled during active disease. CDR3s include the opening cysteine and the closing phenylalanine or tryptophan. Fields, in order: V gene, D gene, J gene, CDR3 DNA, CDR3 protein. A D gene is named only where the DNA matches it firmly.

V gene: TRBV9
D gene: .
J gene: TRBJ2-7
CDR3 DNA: TGTGCCAGCAGCGTAGGTAGCGGAACCTACGAGCAGTACTTC
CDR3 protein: CASSVGSGTYEQYF

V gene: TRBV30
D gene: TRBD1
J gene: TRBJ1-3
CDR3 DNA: TGTGCCTGGAGTACAGGGGCAACTGGAAACACCATATATTTT
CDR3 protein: CAWSTGATGNTIYF

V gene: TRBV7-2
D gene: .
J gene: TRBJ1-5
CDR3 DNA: TGTGCCAGCAGCTTAGTGGGGCAGAGTAGCAATCAGCCCCAGCATTTT
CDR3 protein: CASSLVGQSSNQPQHF

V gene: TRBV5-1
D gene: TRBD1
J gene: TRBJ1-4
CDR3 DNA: TGCGCCAGCAGCCACTGGACAGGGGGAGGTGAAAAACTGTTTTTT
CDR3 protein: CASSHWTGGGEKLFF

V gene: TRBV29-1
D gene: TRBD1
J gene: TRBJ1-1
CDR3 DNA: TGCAGCGTTGAAAGGCGGACAGGCACTGAAGCTTTCTTT
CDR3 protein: CSVERRTGTEAFF

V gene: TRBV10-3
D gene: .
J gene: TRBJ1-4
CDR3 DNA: TGTGCCATCAGTGAGGTTGAGATTGAAAAACTGTTTTTT
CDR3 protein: CAISEVEIEKLFF

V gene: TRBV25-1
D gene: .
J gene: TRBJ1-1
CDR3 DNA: TGTGCCAGCAGTGAATATGAGGGAATCGGAGCTTTCTTT
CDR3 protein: CASSEYEGIGAFF

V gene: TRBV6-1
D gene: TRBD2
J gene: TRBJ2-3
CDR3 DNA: TGTGCCAGCAGTGGGACTAGCGGGAAAGGGACAGATACGCAGTATTTT
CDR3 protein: CASSGTSGKGTDTQYF

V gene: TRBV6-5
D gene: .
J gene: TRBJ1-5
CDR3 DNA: TGTGCCATCCGTGGGAGGGACCTTCAGCCCCAGCATTTT
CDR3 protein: CAIRGRDLQPQHF

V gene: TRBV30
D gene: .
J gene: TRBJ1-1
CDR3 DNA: TGTGCCTCCAGCCTGGGGGCAGGCGATTACACTGAAGCTTTCTTT
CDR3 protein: CASSLGAGDYTEAFF

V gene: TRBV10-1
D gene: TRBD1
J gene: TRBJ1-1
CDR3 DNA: TGCGCCAGCAGTGAGTCGACAGGGGGTTTGTCTGAAGCTTTCTTT
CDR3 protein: CASSESTGGLSEAFF

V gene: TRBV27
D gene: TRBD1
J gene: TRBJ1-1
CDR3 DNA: TGTGCCAGCAGCCGGACAGGGATGAACACTGAAGCTTTCTTT
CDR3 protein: CASSRTGMNTEAFF

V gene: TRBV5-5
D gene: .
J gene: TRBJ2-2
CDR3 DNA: TGTGCCAGCAGCTTGGAGCACACCGGGGAGCTGTTTTTT
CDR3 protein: CASSLEHTGELFF

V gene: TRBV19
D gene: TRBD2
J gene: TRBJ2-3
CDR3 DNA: TGTGCCAGTAGTATCGGGGGGACTCTCACAGATACGCAGTATTTT
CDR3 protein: CASSIGGTLTDTQYF

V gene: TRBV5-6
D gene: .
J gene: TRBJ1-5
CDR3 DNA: TGTGCCAGCAGCTTGGGATTGAGGGTGGGTCAGCCCCAGCATTTT
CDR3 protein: CASSLGLRVGQPQHF

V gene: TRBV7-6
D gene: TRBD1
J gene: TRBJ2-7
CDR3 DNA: TGTGCCAGCAGCTTAGCGGGACAGGGCTACGAGCAGTACTTC
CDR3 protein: CASSLAGQGYEQYF